This T cell receptor (beta chain) originates from a study of cytomegalovirus exposure and HLA in healthy donors. Study-wide context: A preliminary data release comprised 80 million to 95 million unique TCRs obtained from HLA-typed donors. Overall study results and limits: Analysis was carried out at a later point, and it linked a missense DCLRE1C variant to TCR beta V- and J-gene trimming. Some public TCRs appeared in many individuals, while most sequences were rare.

The PCR was carried out with 60 Vbeta primers and 13 Jbeta primers. TCRdb's copy holds only in-frame clones and misses some; the assay was immunoSEQ multiplex PCR. The table lists 100,000 to 150,000 clones, roughly 84% of them singletons. Germline CDR1 reads SGHKS; CDR2 reads YYEKEE (reference sequence). The CDR3 is 16 residues long. V dropped 0 bases and J dropped 2; count of bases not matched to a gene: 6. As to this clone: Its antigen is currently unknown.

Sequenced sample: PBMCs. The V call is TRBV5-5, the J call TRBJ2-5; 8 bases line up with TRBD1. The clonotype originates from a woman under 30 in good health and CMV-seropositive. The CDR3 protein is CASSLAWTGKQETQYF. CDR3 bases: TGTGCCAGCAGCTTGGCCTGGACAGGGAAACAAGAGACCCAGTACTTC.